This T cell receptor beta chain derives from a study of T cell repertoires in cytomegalovirus infection. For the study at large: CMV infection together with matching HLA type was indicated by public TCR beta signatures.

V was cut by 7 bases and J by 5 bases, with 21 bases left in between. CDR3 size: 15 residues. This clonotype was seen a few times. Antigen specificity is unknown. Study-wide results and caveats: Cumulated frequencies of public TCR beta families served to identify carriers of CMV plus the relevant HLA.

TCRdb reprocessed the reads via MiXCR and lists one record per CDR3 protein. Of around 450,000 distinct CDR3 sequences in the sample, 31% are singletons; the top ten hold about an eighth. The chain is built from TRBV12-3 or TRBV12-4 and TRBJ2-7, with D possibly called TRBD1 or TRBD2 (6 bases each). The sequencing sample was made of PBMCs. This clonotype was sampled from a human donor in good health (CMV status not recorded). Some clones in this sample may be carry-over from other donors' samples. The CDR3 here is CASKLSGGGWNEQYF. The CDR3 region has the DNA TGTGCCAGCAAGCTCTCCGGGGGCGGGTGGAACGAGCAGTACTTC.